These 10 T cell receptor beta chains originate from one sample sequenced in a study of identical twins. TCRdb called the 5' RACE reads again in MiXCR, with one record for every CDR3 protein. The data hold 450,000 or so distinct CDR3 sequences, with around 15% observed a single time. These records were also assigned to another study, of yellow fever vaccine responses in identical twins.

The sequenced sample was CD4+ T cells sorted from blood. The receptors were gathered from a woman aged 18-29 years in good health.

This clonotype was found a few times. This rearrangement joins TRBV10-3 to TRBJ2-3, with D uncertain. The V end was cut by 3 bases, the J end by 6 bases, with 4 bases between. The germline gives CDR1 ENHRY, CDR2 SYGVKD. The CDR3 loop spans 11 amino acids. The CDR3 DNA reads as TGTGCCATCAGTGAAATGGATACGCAGTATTTT. Encoded protein: CAISEMDTQYF.

This clonotype was counted only a few times. This sequence joins TRBV20-1 and TRBJ1-2; tentative D call: TRBD1 (5 bases). The germline V gene has CDR1 DFQATT and CDR2 SNEGSKA (reference sequence). The CDR3 loop spans 14 amino acids. Trimming cost V 2 bases and J 4 bases, with 14 bases left between them. CDR3 sequence reads: CSARIAGFVYGYTF. CDR3 sequence (DNA): TGCAGTGCTAGAATCGCAGGGTTTGTCTATGGCTACACCTTC.

This clonotype was counted a few times. V gene TRBV9 combines with J gene TRBJ2-1; 13 bases line up with TRBD2. The CDR3 loop spans 15 amino acids. Germline loops: CDR1 SGDLS, CDR2 YYNGEE. The V and J ends lost 1 base and 9 bases, in that order; junction bases with no gene match: 4. CDR3 bases: TGTGCCAGCAGCGTAATGGGACTAGCGGGAATTGAGCAGTTCTTC. Residues: CASSVMGLAGIEQFF.

This clonotype has more than one count but fewer than ten. The V and J genes are TRBV10-3 and TRBJ2-7; D may be TRBD1 or TRBD2 (5 bases each). Trimming stripped 2 bases from V and 4 bases from J, with 12 bases between. There are 14 residues in the CDR3. The germline V gene has CDR1 ENHRY and CDR2 SYGVKD. The CDR3 DNA sequence: TGTGCCATCAGTGAGGTAGCGAAGGGGTACGAGCAGTACTTC. It encodes CAISEVAKGYEQYF.

The chain combines TRBV2 with TRBJ2-7; weak D call: TRBD1 (5 bases). Trimming cost V 7 bases and J 5 bases, with 12 bases left between them. Per germline, CDR1 SNHLY and CDR2 FYNNEI. CDR3 length: 12 residues. The CDR3 is CASKQDNHEQYF. CDR3 DNA sequence: TGTGCCAGCAAACAGGATAACCACGAGCAGTACTTC.

This clonotype was seen a few times. The CDR3 DNA follows: TGTGCCAGCAGCCAACTAAATGGAAACACCATATATTTT. Translation: CASSQLNGNTIYF. The chain carries TRBV14 and TRBJ1-3; D remains unclear. The germline gives CDR1 SGHDN, CDR2 FVKESK. V was shortened by 2 bases and J by 3 bases, with 5 bases between the two germline ends. This CDR3 has 13 amino acids.

The chain recombines TRBV19 with TRBJ1-1; 7 positions agree with TRBD1. The CDR3 totals 14 residues. Germline V gene sequence: CDR1 LNHDA, CDR2 SQIVND (reference sequence). J gave up 1 base and V 6 bases, and 5 bases lay outside the gene matches. The CDR3, as DNA: TGTGCCAGTAGGCTTGACAGGGCGAACACTGAAGCTTTCTTT. As protein: CASRLDRANTEAFF. Supplemented by reference TRBV19 and TRBJ1-1, the full variable domain reads DGGITQSPKYLFRKEGQNVTLSCEQNLNHDAMYWYRQDPGQGLRLIYYSQIVNDFQKGDIAEGYSVSREKKESFPLTVTSAQKNPTAFYLCASRLDRANTEAFFGQGTRLTVV.

The CDR3 here is CATSRDPREVAGNTGELFF. For the CDR3, the DNA is TGTGCCACCAGCAGAGATCCCCGGGAGGTAGCGGGGAACACCGGGGAGCTGTTTTTT. V is TRBV15 and J is TRBJ2-2; TRBD2 matches at 7 bases. CDR3 size: 19 residues. In germline, CDR1 is LNHNV, CDR2 YYDKDF (reference sequence). The V and J ends lost 0 bases and 1 base, in that order; junction bases with no gene match: 11. The full variable domain, rest sourced from reference TRBV15 and TRBJ2-2, is DAMVIQNPRYQVTQFGKPVTLSCSQTLNHNVMYWYQQKSSQAPKLLFHYYDKDFNNEADTPDNFQSRRPNTSFCFLDIRSPGLGDTAMYLCATSRDPREVAGNTGELFFGEGSRLTVL.

The chain joins TRBV20-1 to TRBJ2-1; 11 nucleotides agree with TRBD1. Trimming at V came to 0 bases and at J to 6 bases, leaving 7 bases not matched to a gene. The CDR3 is 16 amino acids. CDR1 is DFQATT and CDR2 is SNEGSKA in the germline V gene (reference sequence). DNA for the CDR3: TGCAGTGCTAGAGATCCCCGGGACAGGGGGGGCAATGAGCAGTTCTTC. Its translation: CSARDPRDRGGNEQFF.

V usage is TRBV2 and J usage is TRBJ2-7; possibly TRBD2 for D (5 bases). V lost 2 bases and J lost 2, with 13 bases in between. Germline CDR1 SNHLY, CDR2 FYNNEI. This CDR3 region has 15 residues. This chain's CDR3 is CASSERGFKTYEQYF. For the CDR3, the DNA is TGTGCCAGCAGTGAAAGAGGGTTCAAAACCTACGAGCAGTACTTC.